These 24 T cell receptor beta chains were sequenced from one sample in a study of blood T cell repertoires in COVID-19. Sequencing used immunoSEQ multiplex PCR; TCRdb keeps in-frame clones, though not all of them. The sample shows 180,000 or so clones, almost 90% of them seen only once. Sample: peripheral blood. These receptors were collected from a man in his fifties with acute or convalescent COVID-19.

The sample holds one count of this clone. The CDR3 protein is CASSTGGTSGIYEQYF. CDR3 nucleotides: TGTGCCAGCAGCACCGGCGGGACTAGCGGGATCTACGAGCAGTACTTC. The chain couples TRBV5-4 to TRBJ2-7; 13 bases fit TRBD2. With 4 bases clipped from V and 3 bases from J, the junction kept 7 bases outside the gene matches. The germline V gene has CDR1 SGHNT and CDR2 YYREEE (reference sequence). CDR3 size: 16 residues.

This clone was picked up one time. This chain connects TRBV19 to TRBJ2-2; possibly TRBD2 for D (7 bases). The V end lost 3 bases, the J end lost 12 bases, and 11 bases lay between the germline ends. Germline assignment: CDR1 LNHDA and CDR2 SQIVND (reference sequence). The CDR3 covers 12 residues. The CDR3 bases are TGTGCCAGTAGTATTAGGGGGGGGAAGCTGTTTTTT. Protein product: CASSIRGGKLFF.

The chain links TRBV5-1 to TRBJ2-1; 7 bases are shared with TRBD2. The CDR3 sequence is 13 residues long. Unmatched junction bases numbered 1, after V lost 4 bases and J lost 3 bases. The V gene's germline CDR1 is SGHRS and CDR2 YFSETQ. The CDR3 reads CASSGDYYNEQFF. DNA for the CDR3: TGCGCCAGCAGCGGGGACTACTACAATGAGCAGTTCTTC.

The CDR3: CASSGGYEQFF. In nucleotides, the CDR3 is TGTGCCAGCAGTGGGGGCTATGAGCAGTTCTTC. The chain uses TRBV6-2 or TRBV6-3 and TRBJ2-1; D may be TRBD1 (6 bases). Germline CDR1 is MNHEY and CDR2 is SVGEGT. The CDR3 covers 11 residues. The ends were cut back, 5 bases at V and 8 bases at J, with 7 bases in the middle.

The chain links TRBV7-2 to TRBJ1-2; 10 nucleotides match TRBD1. Trimming at V came to 3 bases and at J to 8 bases, leaving 9 bases not matched to a gene. CDR3 length equals 15 residues. Germline V lookup: CDR1 SGHTA, CDR2 FQGNSA. The CDR3 DNA follows: TGTGCCAGCAGCTTGGGACAGGGGCCGCCCTCAGGCTACACCTTC. It translates to CASSLGQGPPSGYTF.

V usage is TRBV3-1 (or the pseudogene TRBV3-2) and J usage is TRBJ2-5, with D perhaps matching TRBD2 (5 bases). The CDR3 totals 16 residues. The V gene lost 0 bases and the J gene lost 0 bases, with 11 bases spanning the gap. The germline gives CDR1 LGHDT, CDR2 YNNKEL (reference sequence). Here the CDR3 DNA reads TGTGCCAGCAGCCAAGAGGGAGTAGCGAACCAAGAGACCCAGTACTTC. Translated, it gives CASSQEGVANQETQYF.

Written as DNA, the CDR3 is TGTGCCAGCTCACCACTAAGACAGAACACTGAAGCTTTCTTT. Amino acids: CASSPLRQNTEAFF. The chain employs TRBV18 and TRBJ1-1, with D uncertain. The CDR3 loop spans 14 amino acids. Germline-derived CDR1 and CDR2 are KGHSH and LQKENI. Trimming shortened V by 1 base and J by 1 base, and 7 bases separated the two germline ends.

The rearrangement uses TRBV7-8 and TRBJ2-7; D perhaps matches TRBD2 (5 bases). The CDR3 loop spans 15 amino acids. V was pared by 5 bases and J by 7 bases, with 21 bases between. Germline V gives CDR1 SGHVS, CDR2 FQNEAQ. CDR3: CASSRPPGYHKEQYV. DNA of the CDR3: TGTGCCAGCAGCCGACCCCCGGGATACCATAAAGAGCAGTACGTC.

This chain uses TRBV11-2 with TRBJ2-3; 8 nucleotides match TRBD1. The CDR3 extends over 13 amino acids. Germline CDR1 is SGHAT and CDR2 is FQNNGV. After removal of 5 bases from V and 4 bases from J, the junction contained 2 bases not matched to a gene. This CDR3 is CASSLRGPDTQYF. The CDR3 DNA sequence: TGTGCCAGCAGCCTCAGGGGGCCAGATACGCAGTATTTT.

The V call is TRBV11-2, the J call TRBJ1-6, with 7 bases matching TRBD1. Germline trimming cut 2 bases from V and 6 bases from J; bases unmatched to any gene: 4. Germline CDR1 reads SGHAT; CDR2 reads FQNNGV. The CDR3 sequence is 15 residues long. The CDR3 region has the DNA TGTGCCAGCAGCTTAATGTCAGGGGGTAATTCACCCCTCCACTTT. The encoded protein is CASSLMSGGNSPLHF.

The rearrangement links TRBV7-2 to TRBJ2-1; tentatively, D is TRBD1 (6 bases). There are 16 residues in the CDR3. Trimming cost V 1 base and J 7 bases, with 17 bases left between them. Germline V gives CDR1 SGHTA, CDR2 FQGNSA. The CDR3 here is CASSLGWSGAQNEQFF. The DNA of the CDR3 is TGTGCCAGCAGCTTAGGTTGGTCAGGGGCACAGAATGAGCAGTTCTTC. Looking up the rest from reference TRBV7-2 and TRBJ2-1 gives the full variable domain: GAGVSQSPSNKVTEKGKDVELRCDPISGHTALYWYRQSLGQGLEFLIYFQGNSAPDKSGLPSDRFSAERTGGSVSTLTIQRTQQEDSAVYLCASSLGWSGAQNEQFFGPGTRLTVL.

This chain connects TRBV4-2 to TRBJ1-6; maybe TRBD1 (6 bases). V lost 0 bases and J lost 7, with 10 bases in between. In germline, CDR1 is LGHNA, CDR2 YNFKEQ. CDR3 length: 15 residues. The CDR3 DNA is TGTGCCAGCAGCCAAGAGGGGGGGCAGAATTCACCCCTCCACTTT. Its protein product is CASSQEGGQNSPLHF.

The J gene is TRBJ1-3, the V gene TRBV10-3; 7 bases map to TRBD1. In germline, CDR1 is ENHRY, CDR2 SYGVKD. The ends lost 8 bases at V and 0 bases at J; junction bases unmatched: 4. The CDR3 covers 14 residues. The CDR3 loop reads CAIQTGASGNTIYF. The CDR3 DNA is TGTGCCATCCAAACAGGGGCCTCTGGAAACACCATATATTTT.

The chain is built from TRBV6-5 and TRBJ2-7, with a possible D match to TRBD2 (5 bases). The CDR3 consists of 14 residues. V was cut by 4 bases and J by 3 bases, with 13 bases left in between. Germline lookup yields CDR1 MNHEY and CDR2 SVGAGI. This CDR3 is CASSSPDGGYEQYF. CDR3 DNA: TGTGCCAGCAGTTCCCCGGACGGAGGCTACGAGCAGTACTTC.

The chain is built from TRBV5-1 and TRBJ2-3, with TRBD1 as a possible D gene (6 bases). Germline V lookup: CDR1 SGHRS, CDR2 YFSETQ. Deletions cut 5 bases from V and 2 bases from J, with 18 bases between. This CDR3 spans 16 amino acids. The CDR3 DNA reads as TGCGCCAGCAGTTTGTTATACAGGGAACCCACAGATACGCAGTATTTT. It encodes CASSLLYREPTDTQYF.

The chain joins TRBV7-2 to TRBJ1-4, with a possible D match to TRBD1 (6 bases). In germline, CDR1 is SGHTA, CDR2 FQGNSA. Trimming left V 1 base short and J 7 bases short, with 10 bases between. The CDR3 runs 14 residues. The CDR3 protein is CASSLEQGFEKLFF. The CDR3, as DNA: TGTGCCAGCAGCTTAGAACAGGGCTTTGAAAAACTGTTTTTT.

This clone was observed a single time. This chain links TRBV27 with TRBJ2-5; 7 positions agree with TRBD1. Trimming removed 5 bases from V and 3 bases from J; junction bases left unmatched: 18. The CDR3 runs to 18 residues. Germline V gives CDR1 MNHEY, CDR2 SMNVEV (reference sequence). In DNA, the CDR3 is TGTGCCAGCAGTCCTGACAGGGTAGGGGGTTTCTTGGAAGAGACCCAGTACTTC. It yields the protein CASSPDRVGGFLEETQYF.

The chain links TRBV6-5 to TRBJ2-3; 8 bases are a match to TRBD2. Per germline, CDR1 MNHEY and CDR2 SVGAGI. The CDR3 loop spans 15 amino acids. V was pared by 5 bases and J by 4 bases, with 8 bases of the junction left unmatched. CDR3 sequence (DNA): TGTGCCAGCAGTCCCGGCATCGGGGGGGCAGATACGCAGTATTTT. The encoded protein is CASSPGIGGADTQYF.

Here the CDR3 reads CASSIGTSGSIEQFF. In DNA form, the CDR3 reads TGTGCCAGCAGTATCGGGACTAGCGGGAGTATTGAGCAGTTCTTC. The rearrangement uses TRBV27 and TRBJ2-1; 14 bases match TRBD2. The CDR3 has 15 amino acids. Germline CDR1 MNHEY, CDR2 SMNVEV (reference sequence). The junction had 6 bases not matched to a gene; V was cut back by 5 bases and J by 9 bases.

The J gene is TRBJ2-7, the V gene TRBV28; 7 bases agree with TRBD1. V trimming: 2 bases; J trimming: 1 base; junction bases outside the gene matches: 8. The CDR3 runs 16 residues. Germline values: CDR1 MDHEN, CDR2 SYDVKM. The CDR3: CASSLHTGEQSYEQYF. As DNA, the CDR3 is TGTGCCAGCAGTTTACATACAGGGGAACAGTCCTACGAGCAGTACTTC.

V is TRBV9 and J is TRBJ1-2, with a possible D match to TRBD1 (6 bases). Germline CDR1 is SGDLS and CDR2 is YYNGEE. The V end lost 2 bases, the J end lost 2 bases, and 7 bases lay between the germline ends. This CDR3 region has 13 residues. The CDR3, as DNA: TGTGCCAGCAGCGTGGACAGCAACTATGGCTACACCTTC. This codes for CASSVDSNYGYTF.

V and J are TRBV5-4 and TRBJ2-7, with 9 bases identical to TRBD2. J was trimmed by 3 bases and V by 0 bases; bases with no gene match: 4. CDR1 SGHNT and CDR2 YYREEE come from the germline V gene (reference sequence). This CDR3 spans 15 amino acids. The CDR3 loop reads CASSLAASGNYEQYF. The DNA for the CDR3 is TGTGCCAGCAGCTTGGCGGCTAGCGGGAACTACGAGCAGTACTTC.

The chain links TRBV27 to TRBJ2-5, with 10 bases identical to TRBD2. Trimming at V came to 5 bases and at J to 5 bases, leaving 11 bases not matched to a gene. In germline, CDR1 is MNHEY, CDR2 SMNVEV (reference sequence). The CDR3 covers 16 residues. CDR3 sequence reads: CASSTSLAGAVETQYF. The CDR3 DNA reads TGTGCCAGCAGTACCTCGCTAGCGGGAGCTGTTGAGACCCAGTACTTC.

CDR3 loop: CASSQVAGLAGVGTDTQYF. As DNA, the CDR3 is TGTGCCAGCAGCCAAGTAGCGGGACTAGCGGGAGTCGGCACAGATACGCAGTATTTT. The chain has TRBV14 and TRBJ2-3; 14 nucleotides match TRBD2. The CDR3 consists of 19 residues. Germline CDR1 reads SGHDN; CDR2 reads FVKESK. With V trimmed by 1 base and J by 1 base, 7 bases remained unmatched.